These 31 T cell receptor beta chains came from one sample sequenced in a study of beta chain features in type 1 diabetes. Sequencing targeted expressed TCRB transcripts, as all isolated RNA had been reverse transcribed. The method was immunoSEQ multiplex PCR; TCRdb's version includes in-frame clones alone and lacks a portion of them. This sample carries under 250,000 clones, about 25% of them seen once, and the ten largest clones take 4%. What was sequenced was central memory CD4+ T cells from blood. These receptors came from a man aged 25-40 years in good health.

This chain joins TRBV5-4 and TRBJ2-5; 8 bases line up with TRBD2. With V trimmed by 6 bases and J by 4 bases, 8 bases remained unmatched. Germline V gene sequence: CDR1 SGHNT, CDR2 YYREEE (reference sequence). The length of the CDR3 is 14 residues. The CDR3 DNA sequence: TGTGCCAGCAATGAGTACCGGGGGGGAGAGACCCAGTACTTC. Its translation is CASNEYRGGETQYF.

V is TRBV5-4 and J is TRBJ2-3; D is perhaps TRBD2 (6 bases). Germline CDR1 SGHNT, CDR2 YYREEE (reference sequence). This CDR3 has 13 amino acids. V was pared by 1 base and J by 6 bases, with 9 bases between. The CDR3 is CASSLMAGDTQYF. The CDR3 DNA reads as TGTGCCAGCAGCTTGATGGCGGGGGATACGCAGTATTTT.

The V call is TRBV9, the J call TRBJ2-5; the match to TRBD2 covers 9 bases. Trimming cost V 3 bases and J 4 bases; bases outside gene matches: 4. This CDR3 is built from 14 residues. The germline V gene encodes CDR1 SGDLS and CDR2 YYNGEE. The DNA for the CDR3 is TGTGCCAGCAGCGCCCGGACTAGCGTAGAGACCCAGTACTTC. Protein: CASSARTSVETQYF.

This clone has more than one count but fewer than ten. This chain links TRBV6-5 with TRBJ2-7; TRBD2 might be the D (5 bases). The ends were cut back, 0 bases at V and 1 base at J, with 10 bases in the middle. CDR3 length equals 15 residues. The germline V gene has CDR1 MNHEY and CDR2 SVGAGI. Here the CDR3 reads CASSYSGERSYEQYF. The CDR3 DNA follows: TGTGCCAGCAGTTACTCCGGGGAGCGTTCCTACGAGCAGTACTTC.

This clone occurred a few times. This chain connects TRBV18 to TRBJ2-5; TRBD2 is a possible D gene (5 bases). Germline CDR1 reads KGHSH; CDR2 reads LQKENI. V was pared by 0 bases and J by 4 bases, with 6 bases between. The CDR3 extends over 13 amino acids. Here the CDR3 reads CASSPPEGETQYF. CDR3 DNA sequence: TGTGCCAGCTCACCACCTGAGGGAGAGACCCAGTACTTC.

This clone was observed a handful of times. A much larger clone lies a single base off, so this may be a read error. The gene calls are TRBV28 and TRBJ2-5, with TRBD1 matching 8 bases. The CDR3 length is 18 residues. V lost 1 base, J lost 9 bases, and 19 bases stayed unmatched. The germline CDR1 and CDR2 sequences are MDHEN and SYDVKM. CDR3 loop: CASSLSQGGRGPARAQYF. CDR3 nucleotide sequence: TGTGCCAGCAGTTTATCGCAGGGGGGCAGGGGGCCGGCCAGGGCCCAGTACTTC.

V gene TRBV6-5 combines with J gene TRBJ1-1; the D is unclear. Looked up from germline, CDR1 is MNHEY and CDR2 is SVGAGI. The CDR3 consists of 13 residues. Trimming removed 5 bases from V and 3 bases from J, with 10 bases in between. The CDR3 region has the DNA TGTGCCAGCAGTCCTGGCGCCTACACTGAAGCTTTCTTT. Its translation: CASSPGAYTEAFF.

This sequence joins TRBV5-6 and TRBJ2-5; 10 nucleotides match TRBD1. The CDR3 has 15 amino acids. The V and J ends lost 4 bases and 5 bases, in that order; junction bases with no gene match: 8. CDR1 and CDR2 (germline): SGHDT, YYEEEE. This chain's CDR3 is CASSPGQGVWETQYF. The CDR3 DNA follows: TGTGCCAGCAGCCCCGGACAGGGGGTGTGGGAGACCCAGTACTTC.

The V gene is TRBV10-3, the J gene TRBJ2-3; 11 bases are shared with TRBD2. This CDR3 comprises 15 residues. The V and J ends lost 6 bases and 3 bases, in that order; junction bases with no gene match: 5. Germline CDR1 reads ENHRY; CDR2 reads SYGVKD. For the CDR3, the DNA is TGTGCCATCAGCGAAGCTAGCGGGGGGACAGATACGCAGTATTTT. Its translation: CAISEASGGTDTQYF.

The chain uses TRBV5-1 and TRBJ2-5, with 7 nucleotides matching TRBD2. The CDR3 spans 14 residues. The ends lost 2 bases at V and 5 bases at J; junction bases unmatched: 6. Germline V gene lookup returns CDR1 SGHRS and CDR2 YFSETQ. The CDR3 protein is CASSFGSGRETQYF. The CDR3 DNA follows: TGCGCCAGCAGCTTCGGTAGCGGGCGGGAGACCCAGTACTTC.

The J gene is TRBJ2-5, the V gene TRBV19; D not certain. TRBJ2-7 explains the end of the DNA better; the J call may be wrong. Per germline, CDR1 LNHDA and CDR2 SQIVND (reference sequence). The CDR3 is 13 residues long. CDR3 DNA: TGTGCCAGTAGTATAGGGCATAACTACGAGCAGTACTTC. Encoded protein: CASSIGHNYEQYF.

The V call is TRBV11-2, the J call TRBJ2-3, with 10 bases identical to TRBD1. CDR1 and CDR2 (germline): SGHAT, FQNNGV. The CDR3 length is 14 residues. Trimming took 5 bases from V and 4 from J; bases not matched to a gene: 3. For the CDR3, the DNA is TGTGCCAGCAGCCGGGACAGGGGCGCAGATACGCAGTATTTT. Its protein product is CASSRDRGADTQYF.

The genes are TRBV7-9 and TRBJ2-5; a possible D gene is TRBD2 (6 bases). Looked up from germline, CDR1 is SEHNR and CDR2 is FQNEAQ (reference sequence). V was cut by 5 bases and J by 5 bases, with 18 bases left in between. The CDR3 sequence is 15 residues long. CDR3 loop: CASSPRGGVVETQYF. The CDR3, as DNA: TGTGCCAGCAGCCCGCGCGGAGGGGTTGTGGAGACCCAGTACTTC.

This clone was counted a few times. V and J are TRBV7-9 and TRBJ2-7; D ambiguous. The CDR3 contains 10 residues. Trimming pared 4 bases from V and 3 bases from J, leaving 1 base between. Germline CDR1 reads SEHNR; CDR2 reads FQNEAQ (reference sequence). CDR3 coding DNA: TGTGCCAGCAGCTACTACGAGCAGTACTTC. Amino acid sequence: CASSYYEQYF.

V gene TRBV19 combines with J gene TRBJ2-1; D unclear. Trimming took 2 bases from V and 0 from J, leaving 14 bases between them. The germline V gene encodes CDR1 LNHDA and CDR2 SQIVND (reference sequence). The CDR3 covers 17 residues. CDR3 sequence (DNA): TGTGCCAGTAGTATAATCCCCCGGCGGATCTCCTACAATGAGCAGTTCTTC. Translated, it gives CASSIIPRRISYNEQFF.

This clone was recorded a few times. Other DNA sequences in this sample translate to the same CDR3. This chain uses TRBV4-1 with TRBJ1-5, with 8 bases that match TRBD1. The trim removed 0 bases at V and 7 bases at J, leaving 11 bases unmatched. The CDR3 covers 17 residues. The germline CDR1 and CDR2 sequences are MGHRA and YSYEKL. The CDR3 nucleotides are TGCGCCAGCAGCCAAGATGTGACAGGGGCCCTCGGGCAGCCCCAGCATTTT. Its protein is CASSQDVTGALGQPQHF.

This clone was recorded a few times. The chain recombines TRBV23-1 with TRBJ2-5; D may be TRBD2 (6 bases). TRBV23-1 is filed as an ORF, its function uncertain. The CDR3 length is 19 residues. Trimming stripped 0 bases from V and 2 bases from J, with 22 bases between. Here the CDR3 DNA reads TGCGCCAGCAGTCAATCGGTCTGGGAGGACCTTGGGACGCAAGAGACCCAGTACTTC. Its translation is CASSQSVWEDLGTQETQYF.

The chain is built from TRBV7-2 and TRBJ2-5, with 7 nucleotides matching TRBD1. V shed 1 base, J shed 7 bases, and the junction held 6 bases outside the gene matches. Per the germline V gene, CDR1 is SGHTA and CDR2 is FQGNSA. CDR3 size: 14 residues. CDR3 DNA: TGTGCCAGCAGCTTAGGACAGGGTCTGGGGACCCAGTACTTC. It specifies CASSLGQGLGTQYF.

V and J are TRBV5-1 and TRBJ2-2; D not certain. The CDR3 is made up of 14 amino acids. The germline V gene encodes CDR1 SGHRS and CDR2 YFSETQ. V was pared by 3 bases and J by 5 bases, with 11 bases between. The CDR3 spells CASSSLGNTGELFF. The CDR3 region has the DNA TGCGCCAGCAGCTCTCTGGGGAATACCGGGGAGCTGTTTTTT.

This clone was observed a few times. J is TRBJ2-7 and V is TRBV7-2; D is unresolved. The CDR3 is 15 residues long. V gave up 2 bases and J gave up 4 bases, with 15 bases separating them. From germline, CDR1 is SGHTA and CDR2 FQGNSA. The CDR3 DNA reads as TGTGCCAGCAGCTTAATCGGCGCAGATAAGTACGAGCAGTACTTC. Its protein is CASSLIGADKYEQYF.

The chain couples TRBV5-6 to TRBJ2-1, with unresolved D. The CDR3 spans 15 residues. V shed 4 bases and J shed 0 bases, with 11 bases lying between them. Germline V gene sequence: CDR1 SGHDT, CDR2 YYEEEE. The CDR3 loop is CASSRRLDSYNEQFF. CDR3 sequence (DNA): TGTGCCAGCAGCCGGCGGCTAGACTCCTACAATGAGCAGTTCTTC.

This chain connects TRBV7-2 to TRBJ2-3; D remains ambiguous. The CDR3 has 13 residues. Germline V CDR1 and CDR2: SGHTA, FQGNSA. Deletions cut 3 bases from V and 5 bases from J, with 9 bases between. DNA of the CDR3: TGTGCCAGCAGCTTCAACTTTGGAGATACGCAGTATTTT. This codes for CASSFNFGDTQYF.

This clone appeared a single time. The V and J genes are TRBV15 and TRBJ2-5; D unresolved. Trimming stripped 1 base from V and 4 bases from J, with 4 bases between. CDR1 and CDR2 from the germline V gene are LNHNV and YYDKDF (reference sequence). CDR3 length equals 12 residues. CDR3 sequence (DNA): TGTGCCACCAGCAGAGGGGCAGAGACCCAGTACTTC. Translating it yields CATSRGAETQYF.

This clone was seen many times. This chain joins TRBV28 and TRBJ2-7; 13 nucleotides match TRBD2. Germline V lookup: CDR1 MDHEN, CDR2 SYDVKM. The CDR3 loop spans 16 amino acids. V was pared by 6 bases and J by 3 bases, with 8 bases of the junction left unmatched. As DNA, the CDR3 is TGTGCCAGCAGCTCCGGGACTAGCGGGAAGGGCTACGAGCAGTACTTC. As protein: CASSSGTSGKGYEQYF. Together with reference TRBV28 and TRBJ2-7, the CDR3 gives the full variable domain: DVKVTQSSRYLVKRTGEKVFLECVQDMDHENMFWYRQDPGLGLRLIYFSYDVKMKEKGDIPEGYSVSREKKERFSLILESASTNQTSMYLCASSSGTSGKGYEQYFGPGTRLTVT.

The V and J genes are TRBV7-2 and TRBJ1-1; D remains ambiguous. This CDR3 has 14 amino acids. CDR1 and CDR2 from the germline V gene are SGHTA and FQGNSA. Trimming pared 0 bases from V and 4 bases from J, leaving 9 bases between. In nucleotides, the CDR3 is TGTGCCAGCAGCTTAGCAAACGATTTCACTGAAGCTTTCTTT. It translates to CASSLANDFTEAFF.

The V gene is TRBV11-2, the J gene TRBJ2-3, with 13 bases aligning to TRBD2. Germline CDR1 SGHAT, CDR2 FQNNGV. The CDR3 has 16 amino acids. V dropped 4 bases and J dropped 4; count of bases not matched to a gene: 5. CDR3 sequence reads: CASSSRLAGGPDTQYF. CDR3 bases: TGTGCCAGCAGCTCCCGACTAGCGGGAGGTCCAGATACGCAGTATTTT.

The chain carries TRBV30 and TRBJ2-3, with 10 bases fitting TRBD2. The CDR3 has 15 residues. With V trimmed by 6 bases and J by 3 bases, 9 bases remained unmatched. Germline CDR1 reads GTSNPN; CDR2 reads SVGIG (reference sequence). CDR3 nucleotide sequence: TGTGCCTGTAGAAAAAGCGGGGGGGCAACAGATACGCAGTATTTT. Translating it yields CACRKSGGATDTQYF.

The CDR3 sequence: CASSEAGSGGYGYTF. CDR3 bases: TGTGCCAGCAGTGAAGCGGGGTCAGGGGGCTATGGCTACACCTTC. The genes are TRBV6-1 and TRBJ1-2; 7 nucleotides line up with TRBD1. Germline lookup yields CDR1 MNHNS and CDR2 SASEGT. V shed 0 bases and J 4 bases; nucleotides not matched to a gene: 5. This CDR3 region has 15 residues.

This clone has just a few counts. The rearrangement joins TRBV15 to TRBJ2-5, with D unresolved. The germline CDR1 and CDR2 sequences are LNHNV and YYDKDF (reference sequence). The CDR3 sequence is 14 residues long. The V end was cut by 1 base, the J end by 6 bases, with 12 bases between. CDR3 DNA: TGTGCCACCAGCAGAGCTGGAGTTTGGAAGACCCAGTACTTC. Translating gives CATSRAGVWKTQYF.

This clone was observed a few times. The V gene is TRBV30, the J gene TRBJ2-7; no reliable D call. Germline V gene sequence: CDR1 GTSNPN, CDR2 SVGIG (reference sequence). The CDR3 sequence is 13 residues long. V was pared by 0 bases and J by 2 bases, with 8 bases between. The CDR3 DNA reads as TGTGCCTGGAGTGTATCCTCTACCTACGAGCAGTACTTC. This translates into CAWSVSSTYEQYF.

CDR3: CATSRPPPSDTQYF. The CDR3 DNA follows: TGTGCCACCAGCAGGCCCCCCCCATCGGATACGCAGTATTTT. V is TRBV15 and J is TRBJ2-3, with D hard to call. Deletions cut 3 bases from V and 6 bases from J, with 13 bases between. Germline lookup yields CDR1 LNHNV and CDR2 YYDKDF (reference sequence). CDR3 length: 14 residues.